This paragraph reports one T cell receptor beta chain. What it binds is not known. These data belong to a study of cytomegalovirus exposure and HLA in healthy donors. Use of 60 Vbeta and 13 Jbeta primers characterized the PCR. The data were produced by immunoSEQ multiplex PCR, yet TCRdb's version contains in-frame clones alone and is incomplete. Altogether 90,000 to 150,000 clones are present, around 79% being singletons, with the ten largest covering roughly 3.5%. The CDR3 spans 17 residues. Trimming removed 1 base from V and 4 bases from J; junction bases left unmatched: 4. The germline gives CDR1 LGHNT, CDR2 FRNRAP. General study findings and limits: The study designated 150 or so TCR beta chains cytomegalovirus-associated. In vitro work confirmed that a few CMV-associated chains recognize CMV antigens.

The source of this sequence is a woman in her 30s in good health and CMV-seropositive. Material for sequencing was PBMCs. The genes are TRBV12-5 and TRBJ2-2; the match to TRBD2 covers 12 bases. The CDR3 loop is CASGLGGLAGSTGELFF. CDR3 nucleotide sequence: TGTGCTAGTGGTTTGGGGGGACTAGCGGGCTCCACCGGGGAGCTGTTTTTT.